One sample yielded the 9 T cell receptor beta chains listed below, sequenced in a study of shared clonotypes between healthy human individuals. Naive CD8 cells lacked CD45RO and underwent positive selection for CCR7, leaving out terminally differentiated effector memory CD45RA+ cells. The data were produced by immunoSEQ multiplex PCR, yet TCRdb's version contains in-frame clones alone and is incomplete. The table records just over 2,000,000 clones, roughly 94% of them present only once. The sequenced sample was naive CD8+ T cells sorted from blood. Receptors originate from a man younger than 35 in good health.

V and J are TRBV28 and TRBJ2-1; D perhaps matches TRBD2 (8 bases). CDR1 MDHEN and CDR2 SYDVKM come from the germline V gene. This CDR3 has 15 amino acids. Deletions cut 6 bases from V and 7 bases from J, with 19 bases between. This CDR3 is CASREGLGGSNEQFF. The DNA of the CDR3 is TGTGCCAGCAGAGAGGGACTAGGGGGCTCTAATGAGCAGTTCTTC.

The rearrangement joins TRBV10-3 to TRBJ1-1; D ambiguous. This CDR3 contains 14 residues. Germline V gives CDR1 ENHRY, CDR2 SYGVKD. The V gene lost 3 bases and the J gene lost 3 bases, with 11 bases spanning the gap. The CDR3 protein is CAISDTVDHTEAFF. The CDR3 bases are TGTGCCATCAGTGATACGGTGGATCACACTGAAGCTTTCTTT.

CDR3 residues: CASSQEGHSGFGNTIYF. In DNA, the CDR3 is TGCGCCAGCAGTCAAGAAGGACATTCGGGCTTCGGAAACACCATATATTTT. J is TRBJ1-3 and V is TRBV23-1; TRBD1 might be the D (5 bases). TRBV23-1 is annotated as an ORF whose role is uncertain. CDR3 length: 17 amino acids. The V gene lost 2 bases and the J gene lost 4 bases, with 18 bases spanning the gap.

The chain carries TRBV19 and TRBJ2-7; tentative D call: TRBD2 (7 bases). Germline assignment: CDR1 LNHDA and CDR2 SQIVND (reference sequence). V was shortened by 5 bases and J by 4 bases, with 18 bases between the two germline ends. The CDR3 spans 15 residues. CDR3 region: CASSAQREGGYEQYF. The CDR3 bases are TGTGCCAGTAGTGCACAGCGGGAAGGGGGGTACGAGCAGTACTTC.

The chain combines TRBV27 with TRBJ2-7; possibly TRBD1 for D (6 bases). Germline V lookup: CDR1 MNHEY, CDR2 SMNVEV (reference sequence). This CDR3 is built from 14 residues. V lost 5 bases to trimming and J lost 3 bases, with 14 bases between them. CDR3 nucleotide sequence: TGTGCCAGCAGTAGGCGAGGACAGTACTACGAGCAGTACTTC. Its translation is CASSRRGQYYEQYF.

The chain is built from TRBV28 and TRBJ2-7, with D possibly being TRBD2 (6 bases). Germline V gene lookup returns CDR1 MDHEN and CDR2 SYDVKM. CDR3 length: 13 residues. V was pared by 6 bases and J by 6 bases, with 15 bases between. CDR3 nucleotide sequence: TGTGCCAGCAGACCCCGGGGGTGGTCCGAGCAGTACTTC. It codes for CASRPRGWSEQYF.

The chain has TRBV15 and TRBJ2-3, with 10 nucleotides matching TRBD2. The CDR3 is made up of 19 amino acids. Germline trimming cut 0 bases from V and 1 base from J; bases unmatched to any gene: 10. Germline CDR1 is LNHNV and CDR2 is YYDKDF (reference sequence). CDR3 DNA sequence: TGTGCCACCAGCAGAGATGTTTGGGGCGGGACTAGCGGCACAGATACGCAGTATTTT. Its translation: CATSRDVWGGTSGTDTQYF.

The CDR3 here is CASSLAVAYEQYF. The CDR3 DNA is TGCGCCAGCAGCTTGGCCGTGGCGTACGAGCAGTACTTC. The V and J genes are TRBV5-1 and TRBJ2-7; D is uncertain. Trimming left V 0 bases short and J 4 bases short, with 8 bases between. Per germline, CDR1 SGHRS and CDR2 YFSETQ. There are 13 residues in the CDR3.

The gene calls are TRBV7-9 and TRBJ1-5; D is undetermined. Trimming cost V 3 bases and J 8 bases, with 11 bases left between them. The V gene's germline CDR1 is SEHNR and CDR2 FQNEAQ (reference sequence). This CDR3 spans 13 amino acids. The CDR3: CASSFDGREPQHF. The CDR3 DNA follows: TGTGCCAGCAGCTTTGACGGCCGGGAGCCCCAGCATTTT. Full variable domain (rest looked up from reference TRBV7-9 and TRBJ1-5): DTGVSQNPRHKITKRGQNVTFRCDPISEHNRLYWYRQTLGQGPEFLTYFQNEAQLEKSRLLSDRFSAERPKGSFSTLEIQRTEQGDSAMYLCASSFDGREPQHFGDGTRLSIL.